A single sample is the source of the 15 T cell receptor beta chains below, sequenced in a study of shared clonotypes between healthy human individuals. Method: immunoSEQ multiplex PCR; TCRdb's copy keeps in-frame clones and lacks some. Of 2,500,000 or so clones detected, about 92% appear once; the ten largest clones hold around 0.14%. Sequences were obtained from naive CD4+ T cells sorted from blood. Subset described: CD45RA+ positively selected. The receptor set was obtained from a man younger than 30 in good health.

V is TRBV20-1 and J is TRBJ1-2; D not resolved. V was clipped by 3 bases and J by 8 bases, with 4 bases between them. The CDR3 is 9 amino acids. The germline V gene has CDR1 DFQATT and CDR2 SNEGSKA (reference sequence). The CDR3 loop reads CSASLGYTF. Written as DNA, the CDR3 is TGCAGTGCTAGTCTCGGCTACACCTTC.

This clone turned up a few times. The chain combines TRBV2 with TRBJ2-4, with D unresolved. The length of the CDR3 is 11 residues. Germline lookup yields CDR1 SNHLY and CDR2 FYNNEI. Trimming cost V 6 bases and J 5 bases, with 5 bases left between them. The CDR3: CASRMENIQYF. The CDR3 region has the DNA TGTGCCAGCAGGATGGAAAACATTCAGTACTTC.

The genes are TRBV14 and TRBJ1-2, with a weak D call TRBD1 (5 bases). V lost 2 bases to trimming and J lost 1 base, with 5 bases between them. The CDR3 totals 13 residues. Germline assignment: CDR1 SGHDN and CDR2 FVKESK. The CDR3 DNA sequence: TGTGCCAGCAGCCAAAGGGGTAACTATGGCTACACCTTC. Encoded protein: CASSQRGNYGYTF.

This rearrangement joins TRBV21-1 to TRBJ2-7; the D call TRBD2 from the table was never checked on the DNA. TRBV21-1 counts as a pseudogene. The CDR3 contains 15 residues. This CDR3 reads CASINVELFPYEQYF. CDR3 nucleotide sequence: TGTGCCAGCATTAACGTCGAGTTGTTTCCCTACGAGCAGTACTTC.

The CDR3 reads CASSSADRGRTEAFF. The CDR3 DNA sequence: TGTGCCAGCAGCTCTGCGGACAGGGGAAGAACTGAAGCTTTCTTT. This chain uses TRBV5-4 with TRBJ1-1; 9 bases align to TRBD1. Germline V gene data show CDR1 as SGHNT and CDR2 as YYREEE (reference sequence). This CDR3 region has 15 residues. Trimming cost V 3 bases and J 5 bases; bases outside gene matches: 8.

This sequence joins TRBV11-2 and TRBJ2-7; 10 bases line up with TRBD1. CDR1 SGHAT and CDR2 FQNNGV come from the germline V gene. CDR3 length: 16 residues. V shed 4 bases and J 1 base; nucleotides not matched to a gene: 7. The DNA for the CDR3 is TGTGCCAGCAGCTACTCCGACAGGGGGCTTTCCTACGAGCAGTACTTC. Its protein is CASSYSDRGLSYEQYF.

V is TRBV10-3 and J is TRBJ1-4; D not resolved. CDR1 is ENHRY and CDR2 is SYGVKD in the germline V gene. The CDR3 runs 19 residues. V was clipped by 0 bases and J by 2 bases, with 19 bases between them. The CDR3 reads CAISESAAPQVGTNEKLFF. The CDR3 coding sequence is TGTGCCATCAGTGAGTCGGCGGCACCTCAGGTGGGGACTAATGAAAAACTGTTTTTT.

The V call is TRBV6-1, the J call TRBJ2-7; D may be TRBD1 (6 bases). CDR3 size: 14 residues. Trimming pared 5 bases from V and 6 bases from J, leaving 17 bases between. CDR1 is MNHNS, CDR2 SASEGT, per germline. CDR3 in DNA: TGTGCCAGCAGTTGGACAGCCCCGAGTGGCGAGCAGTACTTC. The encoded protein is CASSWTAPSGEQYF.

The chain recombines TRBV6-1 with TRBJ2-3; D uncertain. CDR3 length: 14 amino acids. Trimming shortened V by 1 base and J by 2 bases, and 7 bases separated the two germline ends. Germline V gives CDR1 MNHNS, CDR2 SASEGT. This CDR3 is CASSEEGTTDTQYF. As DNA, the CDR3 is TGTGCCAGCAGTGAAGAGGGCACCACAGATACGCAGTATTTT.

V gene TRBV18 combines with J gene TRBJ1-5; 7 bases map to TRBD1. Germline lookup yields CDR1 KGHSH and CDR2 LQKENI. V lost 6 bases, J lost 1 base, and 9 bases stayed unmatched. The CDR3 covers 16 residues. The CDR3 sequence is CASSLTGQASNQPQHF. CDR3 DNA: TGTGCCAGCTCTCTTACAGGACAGGCCAGCAATCAGCCCCAGCATTTT.

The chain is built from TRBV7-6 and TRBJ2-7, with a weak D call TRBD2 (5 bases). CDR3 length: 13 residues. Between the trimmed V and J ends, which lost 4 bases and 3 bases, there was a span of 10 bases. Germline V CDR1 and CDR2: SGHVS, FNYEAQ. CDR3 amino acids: CASSSDAGYEQYF. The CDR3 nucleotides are TGTGCCAGCAGCTCAGACGCGGGCTACGAGCAGTACTTC.

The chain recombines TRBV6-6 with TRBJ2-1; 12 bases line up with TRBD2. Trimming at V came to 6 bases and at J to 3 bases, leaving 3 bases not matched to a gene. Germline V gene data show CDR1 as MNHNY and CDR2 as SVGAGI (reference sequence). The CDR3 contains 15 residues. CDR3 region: CASRLAGGIYNEQFF. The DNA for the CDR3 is TGTGCCAGCAGACTAGCGGGGGGCATCTACAATGAGCAGTTCTTC.

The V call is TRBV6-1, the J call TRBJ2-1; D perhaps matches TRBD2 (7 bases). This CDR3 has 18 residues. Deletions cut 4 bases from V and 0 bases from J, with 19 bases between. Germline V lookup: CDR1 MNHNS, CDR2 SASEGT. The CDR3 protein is CASSVMGGALSSYNEQFF. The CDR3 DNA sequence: TGTGCCAGCAGTGTGATGGGGGGGGCACTTAGCTCCTACAATGAGCAGTTCTTC.

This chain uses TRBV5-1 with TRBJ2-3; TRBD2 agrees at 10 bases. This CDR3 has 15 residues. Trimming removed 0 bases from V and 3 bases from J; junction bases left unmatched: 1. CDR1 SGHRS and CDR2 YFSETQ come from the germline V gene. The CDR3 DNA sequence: TGCGCCAGCAGCTTGGCGGGACTAGCGACAGATACGCAGTATTTT. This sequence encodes CASSLAGLATDTQYF.

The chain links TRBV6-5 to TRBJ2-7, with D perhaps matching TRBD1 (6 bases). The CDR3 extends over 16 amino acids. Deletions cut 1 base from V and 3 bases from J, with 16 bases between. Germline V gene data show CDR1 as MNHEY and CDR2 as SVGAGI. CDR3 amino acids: CASSYFTGQGLYEQYF. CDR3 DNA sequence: TGTGCCAGCAGTTACTTCACGGGACAAGGCCTCTACGAGCAGTACTTC.